This T cell receptor beta chain is drawn from a study of shared clonotypes between healthy human individuals. Notes on the study in general: Rarefaction analysis demonstrated incomplete sorted-subset sequencing notwithstanding large depth. Naive subsets tended to show greater estimated richness than memory subsets.

In regard to this clone: What it binds is not known.

This CDR3 contains 15 residues. Germline V lookup: CDR1 SGHNT, CDR2 YYREEE (reference sequence). Trimming took off 3 bases at V and 2 bases at J, with 14 bases between the two ends. Naive CD8 populations comprised CD45RO-negative cells positively selected for CCR7, excluding terminally differentiated effector memory CD45RA+ cells. Using immunoSEQ multiplex PCR, the repertoire was profiled, and TCRdb retains in-frame clones only, with some absent. This sample has a few million clones; 93% occur once, and the top ten carry less than 2%. Material for sequencing was naive CD8+ T cells from PBMCs. V usage is TRBV5-4 and J usage is TRBJ1-1; D possibly corresponds to TRBD1 (5 bases). The sequence was collected from a man aged 18-30 years in good health. Some clones in this sample may be carry-over from other donors' samples. CDR3 in DNA: TGTGCCAGCAGCTCGGGGGGGGTAGGAAACACTGAAGCTTTCTTT. This gives the protein CASSSGGVGNTEAFF.